This T cell receptor (beta chain) was profiled in a study of cytomegalovirus exposure and HLA in healthy donors. Study-wide points: Cytomegalovirus status was reportedly diagnosed by the classifier with high specificity and sensitivity. Confirmation in vitro established that three CMV-associated chains were specific for CMV antigens.

The primer mix had 60 Vbeta and 13 Jbeta primers. Source study methods: Later reanalysis found tens of millions of unique TCR beta chains, some 10 million of them shared. Profiling relied on immunoSEQ multiplex PCR, and the TCRdb table lists in-frame clones only, not all of them. Clone size and V and J calls were adopted from that table, with D and trimming inferred from the DNA. The data hold 150,000 or so clones, with more than 60% observed a single time. CDR1 is SEHNR and CDR2 is FQNEAQ in the germline V gene (reference sequence). Deletions cut 2 bases from V and 5 bases from J, with 12 bases between. The CDR3 spans 14 residues. Points on this clone: Its antigen remains unidentified.

Source material: PBMCs. The rearrangement uses TRBV7-9 and TRBJ1-1; D call uncertain. This TCR was sampled from a man in his late teens or twenties in good health and CMV-seropositive. CDR3 protein: CASSLSTGRTEAFF. The CDR3 nucleotides are TGTGCCAGCAGCTTAAGTACGGGTCGAACTGAAGCTTTCTTT.